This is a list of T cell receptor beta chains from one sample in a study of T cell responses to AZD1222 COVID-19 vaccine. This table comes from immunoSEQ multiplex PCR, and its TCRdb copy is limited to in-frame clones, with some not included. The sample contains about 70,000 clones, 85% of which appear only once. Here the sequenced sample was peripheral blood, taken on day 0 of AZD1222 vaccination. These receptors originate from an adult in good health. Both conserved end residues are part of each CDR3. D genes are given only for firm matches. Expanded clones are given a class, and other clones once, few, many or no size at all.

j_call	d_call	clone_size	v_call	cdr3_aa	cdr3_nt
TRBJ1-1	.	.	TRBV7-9	CASSPLGGPFLAFF	TGTGCCAGCAGCCCCCTAGGGGGGCCCTTTTTAGCTTTCTTT
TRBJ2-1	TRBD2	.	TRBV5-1	CASSPGTSGSYNEQFF	TGCGCCAGCAGCCCCGGGACTAGCGGCTCCTACAATGAGCAGTTCTTC
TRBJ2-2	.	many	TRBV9	CASGEGGRSWELFF	TGTGCCAGCGGGGAAGGGGGGAGATCGTGGGAGCTGTTTTTT
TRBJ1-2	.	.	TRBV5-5	CASSLDPTYGYTF	TGTGCCAGCAGCTTGGATCCTACCTATGGCTACACCTTC
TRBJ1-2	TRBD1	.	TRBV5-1	CASSLTGDYGYTF	TGCGCCAGCAGCTTAACAGGGGACTATGGCTACACCTTC
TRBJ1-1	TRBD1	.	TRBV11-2	CASSQTGAPGSTEAFF	TGTGCCAGCAGTCAGACAGGGGCCCCGGGCAGCACTGAAGCTTTCTTT
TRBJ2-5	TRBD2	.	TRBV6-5	CASSRTSRETQYF	TGTGCCAGCAGCAGGACTAGCCGAGAGACCCAGTACTTC
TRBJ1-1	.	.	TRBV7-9	CASSYRNTEAFF	TGTGCCAGCAGTTATAGGAACACTGAAGCTTTCTTT
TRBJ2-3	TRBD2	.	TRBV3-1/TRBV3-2	CASSLRGGSTDTQYF	TGTGCCAGCAGCCTTCGGGGGGGGAGCACAGATACGCAGTATTTT
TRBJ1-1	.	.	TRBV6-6	CASSYSFREAFF	TGTGCCAGCAGTTACTCGTTCAGGGAAGCTTTCTTT
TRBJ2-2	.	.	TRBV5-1	CASSPLQGPSTGELFF	TGCGCCAGCAGCCCACTGCAGGGTCCGAGCACCGGGGAGCTGTTTTTT
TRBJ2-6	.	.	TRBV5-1	CASSLALSGANVLTF	TGCGCCAGCAGCTTGGCCCTCTCTGGGGCCAACGTCCTGACTTTC
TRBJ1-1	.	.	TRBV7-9	CASSLGGVTEAFF	TGTGCCAGCAGCTTAGGGGGGGTAACTGAAGCTTTCTTT
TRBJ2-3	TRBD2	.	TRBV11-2	CASSYGLANRITDTQYF	TGTGCCAGCAGCTACGGACTAGCTAACAGGATTACAGATACGCAGTATTTT
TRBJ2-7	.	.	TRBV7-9	CASSIRGAGGAGEQYF	TGTGCCAGCAGCATCCGAGGGGCAGGAGGAGCTGGGGAGCAGTACTTC
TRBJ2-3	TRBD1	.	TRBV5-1	CASSFSGGGLDTQYF	TGCGCCAGCAGCTTCTCAGGGGGCGGTTTGGATACGCAGTATTTT